This entry lists 10 T cell receptor beta chains sequenced from one sample in a study of massively parallel sequencing of T cell beta chains. Each CDR3 protein is one row after TCRdb ran MiXCR on the 5' RACE reads. The sample has roughly 4,200 distinct CDR3 sequences, 30% to 45% seen once. The sequenced sample consisted of commercial RNA from peripheral blood pooled from many donors. These receptors all stem from a pool of human donors in good health; the sample was commercial RNA pooled from many donors.

This clonotype was observed a few times. The V call is TRBV12-3 or TRBV12-4, the J call TRBJ2-4, with D hard to call. V gave up 10 bases and J gave up 1 base, with 11 bases separating them. This CDR3 region has 13 residues. CDR3 in DNA: TGTGCCACCCAGTGGGCGGCCAAAAACATTCAGTACTTC. Translating it yields CATQWAAKNIQYF.

V usage is TRBV7-2 and J usage is TRBJ2-3, with D tentatively TRBD1 (5 bases). Trimming left V 7 bases short and J 11 bases short, with 16 bases between. Germline V gives CDR1 SGHTA, CDR2 FQGNSA. CDR3 length: 12 residues. In DNA form, the CDR3 reads TGTGCCAGCACCTGGGGCGGTGAGGAGCAGTATTTT. Translated, it gives CASTWGGEEQYF.

The chain recombines TRBV6-4 with TRBJ1-2; possible D gene TRBD1, 6 bases. The CDR3 sequence is 15 residues long. Trimming removed 2 bases at V and 6 bases at J, with 16 bases between. Germline-derived CDR1 and CDR2 are MRHNA and SNTAGT. The DNA for the CDR3 is TGTGCCAGCAGTGACACCCCGCAGGGGCTGAATGGCTACACCTTC. This translates into CASSDTPQGLNGYTF.

This clonotype was found a few times. Germline and junction disagree at one end, which may indicate a read error. J is TRBJ2-3 and V is TRBV7-6; D might be TRBD2 (5 bases). Per germline, CDR1 SGHVS and CDR2 FNYEAQ. The CDR3 length is 13 residues. DNA of the CDR3: TGTGCTAGCAGCTTAGATGCGGGAGATACGCAGTATTTT. Translated: CASSLDAGDTQYF. Full variable domain (missing parts from reference TRBV7-6 and TRBJ2-3): GAGVSQSPRYKVTKRGQDVALRCDPISGHVSLYWYRQALGQGPEFLTYFNYEAQQDKSGLPNDRFSAERPEGSISTLTIQRTEQRDSAMYRCASSLDAGDTQYFGPGTRLTVL.

This clonotype showed up just a few times. The chain is built from TRBV5-1 and TRBJ2-7; unclear D gene. Germline V gene lookup returns CDR1 SGHRS and CDR2 YFSETQ. This CDR3 comprises 13 residues. The V end lost 1 base, the J end lost 3 bases, and 8 bases lay between the germline ends. The CDR3 is CASSLSTFYEQYF. Here the CDR3 DNA reads TGCGCCAGCAGCTTGAGTACCTTCTACGAGCAGTACTTC.

J is TRBJ2-2 and V is TRBV29-1; TRBD1 might be the D (6 bases). CDR1 and CDR2 (germline): SQVTM, ANQGSEA. The ends were cut back, 6 bases at V and 5 bases at J, with 16 bases in the middle. The CDR3 spans 14 residues. CDR3 bases: TGCAGCGTGGAGACCGGGACAAGTACCGGGGAGCTGTTTTTT. As protein: CSVETGTSTGELFF.

This clonotype was observed a single time. The chain carries TRBV13 and TRBJ1-5, with D hard to call. Trimming left V 2 bases short and J 4 bases short, with 15 bases between. CDR3 length equals 16 residues. Germline assignment: CDR1 PRHDT and CDR2 FYEKMQ (reference sequence). The CDR3 DNA is TGTGCCAGCAGCTTACTGGGGTCGGGAAAGAATCAGCCCCAGCATTTT. As protein: CASSLLGSGKNQPQHF.

The gene calls are TRBV13 and TRBJ1-5; D remains ambiguous. The CDR3 runs 12 residues. CDR1 and CDR2 (germline): PRHDT, FYEKMQ (reference sequence). V lost 5 bases and J 2 bases, leaving 4 bases between the germline ends. Here the CDR3 DNA reads TGTGCCAGCAGCAACGGCAATCAGCCCCAGCATTTT. Amino acid sequence: CASSNGNQPQHF.

This clonotype was seen only a few times. J is TRBJ1-1 and V is TRBV5-4; no firm D call. The V and J ends lost 1 base and 10 bases respectively, with 14 bases between them. The CDR3 length is 13 residues. Germline V gene lookup returns CDR1 SGHNT and CDR2 YYREEE (reference sequence). The CDR3 DNA reads TGTGCCAGCAGCTTGAGTGGGCCCAGAGGAGCTTTCTTT. Protein: CASSLSGPRGAFF.

This clonotype has more than one count but fewer than ten. The chain carries TRBV4-2 and TRBJ2-5, with 7 bases aligning to TRBD1. The germline V gene has CDR1 LGHNA and CDR2 YNFKEQ. This CDR3 is 13 amino acids long. V lost 4 bases and J lost 5; bases outside the gene matches: 4. Here the CDR3 reads CASSRLTGETQYF. DNA of the CDR3: TGTGCCAGCAGCCGACTGACAGGGGAGACCCAGTACTTC.